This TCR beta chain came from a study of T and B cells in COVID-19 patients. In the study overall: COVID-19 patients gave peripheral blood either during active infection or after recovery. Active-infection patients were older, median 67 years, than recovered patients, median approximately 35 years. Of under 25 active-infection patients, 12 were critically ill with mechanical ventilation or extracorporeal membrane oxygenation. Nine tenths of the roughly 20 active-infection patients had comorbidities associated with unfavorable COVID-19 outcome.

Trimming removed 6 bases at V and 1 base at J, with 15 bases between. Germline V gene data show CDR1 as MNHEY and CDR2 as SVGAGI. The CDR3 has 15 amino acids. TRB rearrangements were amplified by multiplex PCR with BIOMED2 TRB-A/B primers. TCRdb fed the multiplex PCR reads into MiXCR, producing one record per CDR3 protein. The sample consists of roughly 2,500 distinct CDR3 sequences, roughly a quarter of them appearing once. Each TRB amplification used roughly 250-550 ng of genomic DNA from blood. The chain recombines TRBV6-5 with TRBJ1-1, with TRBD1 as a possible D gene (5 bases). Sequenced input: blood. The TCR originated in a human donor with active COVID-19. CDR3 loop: CASRRTGTANTEAFF. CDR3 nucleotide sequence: TGTGCCAGCAGAAGAACCGGGACGGCGAACACTGAAGCTTTCTTT.